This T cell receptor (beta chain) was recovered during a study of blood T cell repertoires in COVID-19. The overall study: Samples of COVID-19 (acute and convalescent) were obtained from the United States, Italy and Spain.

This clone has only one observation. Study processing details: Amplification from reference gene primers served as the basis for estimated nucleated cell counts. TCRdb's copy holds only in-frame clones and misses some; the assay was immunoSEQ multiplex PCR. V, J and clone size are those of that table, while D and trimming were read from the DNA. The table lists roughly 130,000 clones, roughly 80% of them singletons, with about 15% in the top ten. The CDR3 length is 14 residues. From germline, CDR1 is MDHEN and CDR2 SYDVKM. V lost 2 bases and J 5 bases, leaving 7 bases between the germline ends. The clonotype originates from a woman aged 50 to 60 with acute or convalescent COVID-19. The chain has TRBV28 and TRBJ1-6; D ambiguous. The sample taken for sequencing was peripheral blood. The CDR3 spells CASSLTGNNSPLHF. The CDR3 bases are TGTGCCAGCAGTTTAACCGGTAATAATTCACCCCTCCACTTT.